The sequence of this T cell receptor beta chain was determined in a study of Graves' ophthalmopathy and Graves' hyperthyroidism. Study outcomes and limitations: Distinction of ophthalmopathy from stable hyperthyroidism by a 13-signature model reached approximately 88% sensitivity and 81.08% specificity.

Establishment of the diagnosis relied upon clinical symptoms, serum thyroxine, TRAb, thyroid ultrasound and orbital computed tomography. Per germline, CDR1 SGDLS and CDR2 YYNGEE. The junction had 4 bases not matched to a gene; V was cut back by 3 bases and J by 2 bases. CDR3 length: 15 residues. This clonotype was counted many times. The antigen remains undetermined. Investigators amplified TCR beta CDR3 regions from RNA transcripts. Scientists carried out first-round RT-PCR using HTBI primers and then a second-round multiplex PCR. TCRdb passed the multiplex PCR reads through MiXCR, listing each CDR3 protein once. The sample includes under 350,000 distinct CDR3 sequences, about a sixth seen only once; the top ten take more than 9%.

The rearrangement joins TRBV9 to TRBJ2-3, with 9 bases fitting TRBD2. What was sequenced was peripheral blood. This receptor was obtained from an adult man with Graves' ophthalmopathy. CDR3 bases: TGTGCCAGCAGCGCAACTAGCGGGTACACAGATACGCAGTATTTT. Amino acid sequence: CASSATSGYTDTQYF.